This T cell receptor beta chain was captured by sequencing in a study of cytomegalovirus exposure and HLA in healthy donors (dated by TCRdb to 2017 to 2019). Regarding the study in general: According to an earlier analysis of a few hundred of the donors, roughly 180 million T cells yielded roughly 110 million unique TCR beta sequences and approximately 280 Gb of sequence data. Rather than drawing on any new phenotypic data, the later analysis identified candidate immune exposures from TCR beta sequences and the way those sequences occurred across donors. To study patterns of TCR occurrence, a later analysis re-analyzed previously published TCR beta repertoires from 500 to 850 donors and added high-resolution HLA genotyping. To decide whether each TCR beta V gene segment behaved as functional or pseudogenic, an earlier analysis of 587 of the donors relied on high-throughput TCR beta sequencing. Alongside the repertoire data, information on donor age, sex, ethnicity and CMV serostatus was compiled. In addition to the first cohort of 500 to 850 subjects, a separate validation cohort of 120 different subjects was used. An early release covering 500 to 750 HLA-typed donors comprised about 290 gigabases of sequencing data and 85 million to 100 million unique TCR sequences. The study profiled the T cell repertoires of some 610 subjects by immunosequencing and related them to cytomegalovirus serostatus. HLA typing covered class I and class II loci at four-digit resolution. To predict cytomegalovirus infection status, the study combined high-throughput TCR immunosequencing, statistical association of individual TCRs with disease status, and machine learning. Of the 300 to 450 genotyped donors, roughly 80% were placed in the genetic ancestry cluster associated with self-reported Caucasian donors. Genome-wide SNP genotypes for about 65% of the roughly 670 donors were used in a later genetic analysis, which treated that subset as a discovery cohort. All discovery cohort repertoires had been generated using a single sequencing platform. Roughly five DR-DQ haplotypes were treated as single units for association and clustering because of strong linkage in the cohort. The study aimed to test whether cataloging public T cell receptors could reveal signatures of past pathogen exposure. The number of typed donors differed by locus: roughly 629-640 for A, B, C, DRB1 and DQB1; 500 to 550 for DQA1; about 600 for DPA1; and some 450 for DPB1. Among 398 genotyped donors of the cohort, an average of around 240,000 unique TCR beta nucleotide sequences were sequenced per donor, roughly 20% of them non-productive.

In total, approximately 700 healthy bone marrow donors made up the cohort. At the time of sampling, every cohort member was nominally healthy, though immune exposures that went unrecorded were likely present. The donor was CMV seropositive and belonged to the group of some 290 seropositive cohort members. Each donor provided a peripheral blood sample, and peripheral blood mononuclear cells were used for TCR beta sequencing. Genomic DNA extraction from the blood cell samples was performed with the Qiagen DNeasy Blood Extraction Kit. Comments on this clone: No antigen is known for it. Per-nucleotide qualities are absent, and no much larger clonotype sits a single base away.

The investigation overall reported the following: HLA typing was unavailable for some donors at each locus, so association tests used only the typed subset. Assigning TCR associations to individual alleles was difficult when HLA alleles, especially DR and DQ, strongly co-occurred. The presence/absence analyses assumed that sequencing depth was roughly uniform across donors, and that assumption may not be true. An association between a missense DCLRE1C variant and V-gene and J-gene trimming of TCR beta chains was found in a later genetic analysis and replicated in an independent cohort. In vitro tests confirmed that a few of the cytomegalovirus-associated TCR beta chains recognize cytomegalovirus antigens. Correlated functional status among segregating V segments might be attributable to linkage disequilibrium, but an unknown experimental factor could not be ruled out. According to the authors, the approach could potentially be generalized to other disease states and immunological phenotypes. A later analysis associated 16,951 TCR beta sequences with specific HLA alleles at a false discovery rate of 0.05. According to a later analysis, TCR association rates differed among HLA loci, with DRB1 alleles showing the most associated TCRs and HLA-C alleles showing the fewest. A later analysis found that HLA-associated TCR beta chains were more clonally expanded and had lower generation probabilities than equally common non-associated chains. According to a later genetic analysis, donors in an Asian-associated ancestry cluster had fewer N-insertions in productive TCRs than the approximately 650-donor mean. Most TCR sequences were seen in very few donors, while some public TCRs were found in many individuals. The study gave a list of 150 to 200 TCR beta chains associated with cytomegalovirus. The only immune exposure information available for the cohort was CMV serostatus. Some IMGT-functional V segments, including TRBV6-2 and TRBV6-3, could not be told apart with the 87-base-pair reads, so those segments were excluded. Cytomegalovirus status was reported to be diagnosed by the classifier with high specificity and sensitivity in both the original and validation cohorts. In this cohort, only TCR beta chains were sequenced, and detectable features were limited by the absence of alpha or paired-chain data. In a later analysis, several top co-occurrence clusters were reported to appear linked to parvovirus B19, influenza, CMV and Epstein-Barr virus. In a later analysis, most CMV-associated TCR beta chains were found to appear HLA-restricted, with HLA associations seemingly driven largely by CMV exposure. Roughly 17 rarely observed V segments, including chromosome 9 orphons, were excluded from the earlier analysis of approximately 500 of the donors because counts were too low. A group of highly shared sequence variants was considered likely to be a technical artifact of the sequencing pipeline. Broadly in line with IMGT annotations, most TCR beta V segments showed up in productive rearrangements about 87% or about 30% of the time in an earlier analysis of several hundred of the donors. A further reported finding was that TCR beta sequences accurately predicted the HLA-A and HLA-B alleles for most subjects in the first cohort.

The CDR3, from cysteine to phenylalanine, totals 17 residues. CDR3 DNA only is kept here, 51 bases in frame from base 1. Sequences SGHNT (CDR1) and YYREEE (CDR2) are obtained from the germline V gene (reference sequence). V trim: 4 bases; J trim: 0 bases; unmatched bases: 7. The library relied on the immunoSEQ multiplex PCR assay. For the multiplex PCR, a mixture combining 60 forward primers for TCR Vbeta segments and 13 reverse primers for TCR Jbeta segments was used. Amplification of the CDR3 region of rearranged TCR beta genes was performed with a multiplex PCR assay on genomic DNA. The Illumina HiSeq System was used to sequence the amplified TCR beta libraries as 87-base-pair reads. Processing in the source paper ran as follows. In a later analysis, around 80 million unique TCR beta chains were counted across the 500 to 850 repertoires, and some 10 million of these chains were shared by at least two donors. To remove PCR and sequencing errors, raw reads were error-corrected and collapsed into unique sequences using a nearest-neighbor algorithm that merged closely related sequences. V, D and J gene segments were assigned by aligning CDR3 sequences to IMGT reference sequences. For a sequence to be retained, a match of at least six nucleotides to both a V gene segment and a J gene segment was required. A rearrangement was called productive if the CDR3 had no stop codons and remained in frame with V and J, and every other rearrangement was called non-productive. CDR3 was defined according to IMGT convention as the region running from the second conserved V-encoded cysteine to the conserved J-encoded phenylalanine. Sequences without an unambiguous match to a single V gene segment were excluded from the earlier analysis of about 640 of the donors. An earlier analysis of about 590 of the donors classified V segments as functional when productive rearrangements were above 56.7% and as segregating when the standard deviation between donors was above 5%. A statistical classification framework was built for diagnosing cytomegalovirus status from the catalog of TCR beta chain sequences. In a later analysis, V and J genes were assigned by comparing TCR nucleotide sequences against IMGT/GENE-DB human TR gene sequences. A later analysis assigned CDR3 sequences and most-parsimonious VDJ recombination scenarios with the TCRdist pipeline. A later analysis defined each TCR beta chain by its CDR3 amino acid sequence plus V-gene family, and excluded reads lacking a unique V-gene family. As a way to deal with suspected cross-contamination and a sequencing artifact, a later analysis dropped hundreds of nucleotide sequences that were highly shared and had low generation probability. In a later analysis, a clonal expansion index was calculated for each public chain from normalized within-repertoire ranks of inferred template counts. In a later analysis, generation probabilities were computed with a VDJ recombination model fitted to out-of-frame rearrangements, and the resulting probabilities were checked against IGoR. In a later analysis, TCR-TCR, TCR-HLA and TCR-CMV co-occurrence was scored with hypergeometric tests, and a repertoire-size bias correction was applied to TCR pairs. To estimate false discovery rates, a later analysis permuted the HLA or CMV assignments 20 times. A later analysis grouped co-occurring TCRs with DBSCAN, adding TCRdist sequence similarity when clustering within HLA-allele-positive subsets. Repertoires with fewer than 30,000 or more than 120,000 public chains were left out of co-occurrence clustering, as were five repertoires with anomalous nucleotide sharing. As stored in TCRdb, this immuneACCESS dataset retains in-frame rearrangements with V and J assigned. A fraction of the clones does not appear; measured against another copy, unresolved V genes explain less than half of the discrepancy, and the remainder lacks a known reason. V, J and clone size reflect that table, while D and trimming were determined from the DNA. Counted in this sample were about 120,000 clones; around 76% of them appeared once. The top ten clones comprise 10% to 15% of the sample.

The specimen was PBMCs. The clonotype originates from a woman between 35 and 50 years old in good health and CMV-seropositive. Here the chain combines TRBV5-4 and TRBJ2-1, with TRBD2 matching 10 junction bases. The CDR3 protein is CASSRPSGGSSYNEQFF. The DNA is TGTGCCAGCAGCCGTCCTAGCGGGGGCAGCTCCTACAATGAGCAGTTCTTC.